There are a few counts of the clone carrying this TCR beta chain. This entry is derived from a study of identical twins. With V trimmed by 1 base and J by 0 bases, 5 bases remained unmatched. The CDR3 sequence is 16 residues long. From germline, CDR1 is SGHAT and CDR2 FQNNGV. TCRdb re-called the 5' RACE reads with MiXCR, one entry per CDR3 protein. This table has 700,000 to 950,000 distinct CDR3 sequences, over 9% appearing once. In addition, the sample was reused for a study of yellow fever vaccine responses in identical twins.

The specimen sequenced was PBMCs. The sequence derives from a woman aged 18-29 years in good health. This chain joins TRBV11-2 and TRBJ1-1; the match to TRBD1 covers 7 bases. The CDR3 bases are TGTGCCAGCAGCTTAGGGTGGGGACAGATGAACACTGAAGCTTTCTTT. As protein: CASSLGWGQMNTEAFF.